The sequence of this TCR beta chain was determined in a study of blood T cell repertoires in COVID-19. Trimming took 0 bases from V and 0 from J, leaving 12 bases between them. This CDR3 is 16 amino acids long. CDR1 is MNHNY and CDR2 is SVGAGI in the germline V gene (reference sequence). Assay: immunoSEQ multiplex PCR; the TCRdb copy retains only in-frame clones and omits some. The sample yields about 300,000 clones, roughly 83% seen once. The chain uses TRBV6-6 and TRBJ2-7; a possible D gene is TRBD2 (5 bases). Sample: peripheral blood. The clonotype was recovered from a woman in her fifties or sixties with acute or convalescent COVID-19. In DNA, the CDR3 is TGTGCCAGCAGTTACTCTGGCGGGCTCACCTCCTACGAGCAGTACTTC. Translated: CASSYSGGLTSYEQYF.